The 7 T cell receptor beta chains in this list originate from one sample, sequenced in a study of blood T cell repertoires in COVID-19 (dated by TCRdb to 2018 to 2021). The library was produced with the immunoSEQ multiplex PCR assay. TCRdb's version of the immuneACCESS table is confined to in-frame rearrangements and falls short of the full clone set. An unresolved V gene accounts for under half of the shortfall where checked; the remainder is of unknown origin. This sample holds some 260,000 clones; less than 85% were observed only once. The ten most abundant clones make up 4% to 6% of the sample. What was sequenced was peripheral blood. Receptors were obtained from a woman older than 75 with active or convalescent COVID-19.

The genes are TRBV7-9 and TRBJ1-5; D is unresolved. CDR3 length: 14 residues. Germline CDR1 is SEHNR and CDR2 is FQNEAQ (reference sequence). V lost 2 bases to trimming and J lost 5 bases, with 10 bases between them. CDR3 protein: CASSLSTSYQPQHF. The CDR3 coding sequence is TGTGCCAGCAGCTTAAGCACCTCCTATCAGCCCCAGCATTTT.

This rearrangement joins TRBV6-5 to TRBJ1-1; D may be TRBD1 (5 bases). Trimming stripped 2 bases from V and 7 bases from J, with 8 bases between. This CDR3 comprises 12 residues. The germline V gene has CDR1 MNHEY and CDR2 SVGAGI. The CDR3 reads CASSYRRGEAFF. The CDR3 DNA is TGTGCCAGCAGTTACAGGAGGGGTGAAGCTTTCTTT.

The rearrangement joins TRBV2 to TRBJ2-4; 10 positions match TRBD1. V dropped 10 bases and J dropped 7; count of bases not matched to a gene: 13. Germline-derived CDR1 and CDR2 are SNHLY and FYNNEI. CDR3 length equals 15 residues. The CDR3 is CATQQGDRGANIQYF. CDR3 sequence (DNA): TGTGCCACCCAGCAGGGGGACAGGGGTGCGAACATTCAGTACTTC.

This chain links TRBV5-1 with TRBJ2-3, with D possibly being TRBD1 (5 bases). The CDR3 is 14 residues long. Trimming pared 7 bases from V and 1 base from J, leaving 13 bases between. Germline-derived CDR1 and CDR2 are SGHRS and YFSETQ. CDR3 coding DNA: TGCGCCAGCCTCCAGGGTGAGGGCACAGATACGCAGTATTTT. The encoded protein is CASLQGEGTDTQYF.

The V gene is TRBV10-2, the J gene TRBJ2-1; 12 bases fit TRBD2. With 6 bases clipped from V and 7 bases from J, the junction kept 4 bases outside the gene matches. Germline CDR1 WSHSY, CDR2 SAAADI. The length of the CDR3 is 14 residues. CDR3 DNA sequence: TGCGCCAGCAGGACTAGCGGGAGTTTGAATGAGCAGTTCTTC. It translates to CASRTSGSLNEQFF.

The rearrangement joins TRBV12-3 or TRBV12-4 to TRBJ2-7; D gene ambiguous. The V and J ends lost 2 bases and 2 bases respectively, with 4 bases between them. The CDR3 extends over 12 amino acids. The CDR3 protein is CASSLQTYEQYF. CDR3 DNA: TGTGCCAGCAGTTTACAAACCTACGAGCAGTACTTC.

The rearrangement joins TRBV3-1 (or the pseudogene TRBV3-2) to TRBJ1-6, with a possible D match to TRBD1 (6 bases). This CDR3 is 14 amino acids long. V was trimmed by 4 bases and J by 6 bases, leaving 10 bases between them. Germline loops: CDR1 LGHDT, CDR2 YNNKEL (reference sequence). In DNA form, the CDR3 reads TGTGCCAGCAGCCTCGGACAGATTAATTCACCCCTCCACTTT. Protein: CASSLGQINSPLHF.